Listed below are T cell receptor beta chains from one sample, sequenced in a study of cytomegalovirus exposure and HLA in healthy donors. The table came from immunoSEQ multiplex PCR; TCRdb's copy has only in-frame clones and leaves some out. The data hold under 150,000 clones, with 75% to 90% observed a single time. Sample: PBMCs. These receptors came from a male donor in good health and CMV-seronegative. Both conserved end residues are part of each CDR3. The D gene is left open where the match is weak. Not all rows give a size; the values are once, few, many and, for expanded clones, a class.

d_gene	v_gene	abundance	j_gene	CDR3aa	CDR3nt
NA	TRBV9	NA	TRBJ1-2	CASRQGDGYTF	TGTGCCAGCAGACAGGGTGATGGCTACACCTTC
TRBD1	TRBV30	NA	TRBJ1-6	CAWSVLGGLNNSPLHF	TGTGCCTGGAGTGTACTAGGGGGCCTAAATAATTCACCCCTCCACTTT
TRBD1	TRBV5-1	once	TRBJ1-1	CASSYGQGLNTEAFF	TGCGCCAGCAGCTACGGACAGGGATTGAACACTGAAGCTTTCTTT
TRBD1	TRBV5-4	NA	TRBJ2-7	CASSHRTGREQYF	TGTGCCAGCAGCCACAGGACAGGGCGTGAGCAGTACTTC
NA	TRBV7-9	NA	TRBJ1-1	CSSSLDAGQEAFF	TGTTCCAGCAGCTTAGATGCGGGGCAAGAAGCTTTCTTT
TRBD1	TRBV5-1	NA	TRBJ2-3	CASSRDSGTDTQYF	TGCGCCAGCAGCAGGGACAGTGGCACAGATACGCAGTATTTT
NA	TRBV6-4	few	TRBJ1-1	CASSDSGGTEAFF	TGTGCCAGCAGTGATTCAGGAGGTACTGAAGCTTTCTTT
TRBD1	TRBV6-1	NA	TRBJ2-4	CASSVAGGLVNIQYF	TGTGCCAGCAGTGTCGCAGGGGGCCTAGTAAACATTCAGTACTTC
NA	TRBV5-6	NA	TRBJ1-1	CASSLLEAEAFF	TGTGCCAGCAGCTTGTTGGAGGCTGAAGCTTTCTTT
TRBD1	TRBV6-4	NA	TRBJ1-6	CASSEGTGGNSPLHF	TGTGCCAGCAGTGAGGGGACAGGGGGAAATTCACCCCTCCACTTT
TRBD1	TRBV27	NA	TRBJ1-4	CASKADRGVKLFF	TGTGCCAGCAAGGCGGACAGGGGGGTAAAACTGTTTTTT
TRBD1	TRBV6-4	few	TRBJ2-7	CASSSGTGGDEQYF	TGTGCCAGCTCCTCCGGGACAGGGGGAGACGAGCAGTACTTC
NA	TRBV7-2	NA	TRBJ2-7	CASSLTDSREQYF	TGTGCCAGCAGCTTAACCGACTCTCGGGAGCAGTACTTC
NA	TRBV2	NA	TRBJ2-1	CASSGGRSSYNEQFF	TGTGCCAGCAGTGGGGGCAGGAGCTCCTACAATGAGCAGTTCTTC
NA	TRBV12-5	NA	TRBJ2-7	CASGLFISSYEQYF	TGTGCTAGTGGACTATTCATAAGCTCCTACGAGCAGTACTTC